This T cell receptor (beta chain) was sequenced during a study of T cell responses to AZD1222 COVID-19 vaccine. The CDR3 consists of 13 residues. The V gene's germline CDR1 is SGHRS and CDR2 YFSETQ. The germline V and J ends were trimmed by 5 bases and 1 base, with 9 bases remaining between them. Some clones are missing from TCRdb's copy, which holds only in-frame ones; the method was immunoSEQ multiplex PCR. The data hold 55,000 to 65,000 clones, with roughly 88% observed a single time. A note on this clone: Its antigen is undetermined.

Whole-study findings and limits: Once two AZD1222 doses were given, Spike-specific TCR breadth and depth went up. Vaccine-associated CD4 TCRs ranged over spike, dominating at 160-218 and 743-854. Of the AZD1222 recipients, only five to seven were seropositive at baseline. Females made up more of the donors, who were largely white British, and clonal diversity may have come out too low.

The clonotype comes from an adult in good health. The sample was peripheral blood, taken on day 0 of AZD1222 vaccination. The V gene is TRBV5-1, the J gene TRBJ2-5; the D gene is possibly TRBD1 (6 bases). The CDR3 DNA sequence: TGCGCCAGCAGAACAGGGACCCAAGAGACCCAGTACTTC. It encodes CASRTGTQETQYF.